Ten or more counts support the clone carrying this TCR beta chain. The antigen is undetermined. The CDR3 totals 16 residues. Germline CDR1 reads PRHDT; CDR2 reads FYEKMQ (reference sequence). Deletions cut 0 bases from V and 7 bases from J, with 16 bases between. This sample is drawn from a study of tumor-infiltrating lymphocytes in glioblastoma multiforme. Study findings and constraints: Detected clone frequencies may not reflect cell counts, being RNA-based. The TCR and somatic mutation analysis included just one glioblastoma patient. No surface-marker sorting into functional T cell subtypes was done.

TCR beta libraries were built from RNA through three nested multiplex PCR rounds using modified ARM-PCR. These TCRB libraries lack any described unique molecular identifiers. In TCRdb, the multiplex PCR reads were re-called with MiXCR into one record per CDR3 protein. The sample includes some 32,000 distinct CDR3 sequences, roughly three fifths of them seen just once. The sample comprised brain tumor tissue. The chain carries TRBV13 and TRBJ1-5; tentatively, D is TRBD1 (6 bases). The TCR sequence derives from a male donor with glioblastoma. The CDR3 reads CASSLGARGRGQPQHF. Here the CDR3 DNA reads TGTGCCAGCAGCTTAGGCGCCAGGGGCCGGGGACAGCCCCAGCATTTT. The full variable domain, completed using reference TRBV13 and TRBJ1-5, is AAGVIQSPRHLIKEKRETATLKCYPIPRHDTVYWYQQGPGQDPQFLISFYEKMQSDKGSIPDRFSAQQFSDYHSELNMSSLELGDSALYFCASSLGARGRGQPQHFGDGTRLSIL.